The 5 T cell receptor beta chains below were found in one sample sequenced in a study of Ad26.COV2.S vaccination and SARS-CoV-2 variants (dated by TCRdb to about 2021). The library was obtained by the immunoSEQ multiplex PCR assay. Here the immuneACCESS table is served through TCRdb, limited to in-frame sequences with V and J called. Missing clones are a known gap in these copies; in checked studies unresolved V genes cover under half, and the rest lacks a known reason. The sample has about 380,000 clones on record, under 90% of them singletons. Together, the top ten hold about 7.1% of the sample. The treatment or condition label of this sample denotes: 15 to 20 received Ad26.COV2.S at low or high dose, single or two shots; several received placebo; per-sample allocation not given. Repertoires of vaccine and placebo recipients were sequenced from samples collected on day 63 after the first injection.

The sample was peripheral blood, taken in a trial of Ad26.COV2.S vaccine versus placebo. All receptors derive from a person between 18 and 60 years old who received the Ad26.COV2.S COVID-19 vaccine or a placebo.

This clone has only a few counts. The chain employs TRBV29-1 and TRBJ1-1, with D maybe TRBD1 (6 bases). Germline assignment: CDR1 SQVTM and CDR2 ANQGSEA. The CDR3 length is 15 residues. V lost 1 base and J lost 6, with 18 bases in between. CDR3 sequence: CSVEGLGGLLAEAFF. In DNA, the CDR3 is TGCAGCGTTGAAGGTCTAGGGGGGCTCTTAGCTGAAGCTTTCTTT.

The rearrangement joins TRBV19 to TRBJ2-2; D is ambiguous. This CDR3 contains 14 residues. The V gene's germline CDR1 is LNHDA and CDR2 SQIVND (reference sequence). The ends were cut back, 5 bases at V and 6 bases at J, with 13 bases in the middle. The CDR3 DNA follows: TGTGCCAGTAGTTGGGGTGGGCTACCCGGGGAGCTGTTTTTT. Translation gives CASSWGGLPGELFF.

The rearrangement uses TRBV5-1 and TRBJ2-1; 9 nucleotides agree with TRBD1. The junction had 12 bases not matched to a gene; V was cut back by 0 bases and J by 8 bases. This CDR3 is built from 17 residues. Germline V lookup: CDR1 SGHRS, CDR2 YFSETQ. The CDR3 spells CASSLELSGTGGDEQFF. The CDR3 DNA reads as TGCGCCAGCAGCTTGGAGCTTTCCGGAACAGGGGGCGATGAGCAGTTCTTC.

In DNA form, the CDR3 reads TGTGCCAGCAGCCGAGGGGGGGGTTACGAGCAGTACTTC. It encodes CASSRGGGYEQYF. The rearrangement uses TRBV7-2 and TRBJ2-7, with a possible D match to TRBD2 (7 bases). Trimming took 5 bases from V and 4 from J, leaving 12 bases between them. The CDR3 is made up of 13 amino acids. Germline V gives CDR1 SGHTA, CDR2 FQGNSA.

This chain links TRBV30 with TRBJ2-5; D is ambiguous. V was clipped by 3 bases and J by 3 bases, with 5 bases between them. The CDR3 loop spans 11 amino acids. Germline values: CDR1 GTSNPN, CDR2 SVGIG (reference sequence). CDR3 in amino acids: CAWRFEETQYF. As DNA, the CDR3 is TGTGCCTGGAGGTTCGAAGAGACCCAGTACTTC.